One sample yielded the 29 T cell receptor beta chains listed below, sequenced in a study of shared clonotypes between healthy human individuals. TCRdb's copy holds only in-frame clones and misses some; the assay was immunoSEQ multiplex PCR. The sample yields roughly 1 million clones, roughly 80% seen once. The sequencing input was memory CD4+ T cells sorted from blood. Subset: CD45RA-negative fraction. All receptors come from a man between 18 and 29 years old in good health.

Worth noting for this clone: Other DNA sequences in this sample translate to the same CDR3. The V call is TRBV6-5, the J call TRBJ1-1, with TRBD1 as a possible D gene (6 bases). Germline CDR1 MNHEY, CDR2 SVGAGI. This CDR3 comprises 12 residues. The V and J ends lost 6 bases and 4 bases respectively, with 9 bases between them. CDR3 sequence: CASSRGGTEAFF. The DNA for the CDR3 is TGTGCCAGCAGCCGAGGGGGCACTGAAGCTTTCTTT.

The chain recombines TRBV10-2 with TRBJ2-7, with 11 bases identical to TRBD1. Germline V CDR1 and CDR2: WSHSY, SAAADI. The CDR3 has 16 residues. V shed 6 bases and J 0 bases; nucleotides not matched to a gene: 7. CDR3 loop: CASRGTGGPFSYEQYF. Written as DNA, the CDR3 is TGCGCCAGCAGAGGGACAGGGGGACCTTTCTCCTACGAGCAGTACTTC.

The J gene is TRBJ2-4, the V gene TRBV4-3; the match to TRBD2 covers 13 bases. Germline lookup yields CDR1 LGHNA and CDR2 YSLEER. There are 16 residues in the CDR3. Trimming took 4 bases from V and 7 from J; bases not matched to a gene: 7. This chain's CDR3 is CASSLGTSGEGNIQYF. DNA for the CDR3: TGCGCCAGCAGCCTGGGGACTAGCGGGGAAGGGAACATTCAGTACTTC.

This sequence joins TRBV2 and TRBJ2-7; D is unresolved. The CDR3 runs to 14 residues. Deletions cut 6 bases from V and 0 bases from J, with 12 bases between. Germline CDR1 is SNHLY and CDR2 is FYNNEI. Here the CDR3 DNA reads TGTGCCAGCAGCGTCTTCGCAAGCTCCTACGAGCAGTACTTC. This sequence encodes CASSVFASSYEQYF.

A few counts support this clone. The chain combines TRBV10-1 with TRBJ1-1; D perhaps matches TRBD1 (6 bases). The CDR3 loop spans 13 amino acids. Trimming took 3 bases from V and 10 from J, leaving 15 bases between them. Germline CDR1 reads WNHNN; CDR2 reads SYGVQD (reference sequence). This CDR3 is CASSDSGALGAFF. CDR3 coding DNA: TGCGCCAGCAGTGATTCGGGGGCCCTGGGAGCTTTCTTT.

The chain joins TRBV30 to TRBJ2-4; TRBD2 is a possible D gene (6 bases). Germline CDR1 is GTSNPN and CDR2 is SVGIG (reference sequence). This CDR3 is built from 15 residues. Deletions cut 0 bases from V and 3 bases from J, with 12 bases between. This CDR3 reads CAWSVSRGGKNIQYF. The CDR3 nucleotides read TGTGCCTGGAGTGTTTCAAGGGGAGGCAAAAACATTCAGTACTTC.

This clone has ten or more counts. The rearrangement links TRBV13 to TRBJ2-3, with 13 bases that match TRBD2. This CDR3 comprises 16 residues. The J segment lost 8 bases and the V segment lost 5 bases, leaving 10 bases of the junction unmatched. Germline-derived CDR1 and CDR2 are PRHDT and FYEKMQ (reference sequence). The CDR3 coding sequence is TGTGCCAGCAGCCCGACTAGCGGGGGGCGGCGAGTTACGCAGTATTTT. Residues: CASSPTSGGRRVTQYF.

This clone was detected once. In nucleotides, the CDR3 is TGCGCCAGCAGCCAAGATCGTCTAGCGGGAGCCGATCAGGAGACCCAGTACTTC. This translates into CASSQDRLAGADQETQYF. The chain couples TRBV4-3 to TRBJ2-5; 10 bases agree with TRBD2. The CDR3 is made up of 18 amino acids. The germline V gene has CDR1 LGHNA and CDR2 YSLEER. Germline trimming cut 0 bases from V and 5 bases from J; bases unmatched to any gene: 12.

The chain is built from TRBV30 and TRBJ2-3; D ambiguous. The ends were cut back, 0 bases at V and 5 bases at J, with 6 bases in the middle. This CDR3 is built from 12 residues. Per the germline V gene, CDR1 is GTSNPN and CDR2 is SVGIG (reference sequence). DNA for the CDR3: TGTGCCTGGAGTGTACAGCTAGATACGCAGTATTTT. Its translation: CAWSVQLDTQYF. Variable domain in full (rest from reference TRBV30 and TRBJ2-3): SQTIHQWPATLVQPVGSPLSLECTVEGTSNPNLYWYRQAAGRGLQLLFYSVGIGQISSEVPQNLSASRPQDRQFILSSKKLLLSDSGFYLCAWSVQLDTQYFGPGTRLTVL.

Points on this clone: The sample holds other DNA sequences that translate to the same CDR3. V usage is TRBV30 and J usage is TRBJ1-4; D gene uncertain. The germline V gene encodes CDR1 GTSNPN and CDR2 SVGIG (reference sequence). The V and J ends lost 0 bases and 8 bases respectively, with 7 bases between them. This CDR3 region has 12 residues. CDR3 sequence reads: CAWSVWSEKLFF. As DNA, the CDR3 is TGTGCCTGGAGTGTTTGGTCGGAAAAACTGTTTTTT.

The chain uses TRBV4-1 and TRBJ1-6, with D tentatively TRBD1 (5 bases). This CDR3 comprises 16 residues. Germline loops: CDR1 MGHRA, CDR2 YSYEKL. The V gene lost 2 bases and the J gene lost 4 bases, with 12 bases spanning the gap. The CDR3 spells CASSQPGTVYNSPLHF. The CDR3 nucleotides read TGCGCCAGCAGCCAACCCGGGACGGTTTATAATTCACCCCTCCACTTT.

This chain links TRBV11-2 with TRBJ2-3, with no clear D. Deletions cut 1 base from V and 0 bases from J, with 8 bases between. Germline loops: CDR1 SGHAT, CDR2 FQNNGV. The CDR3 loop spans 15 amino acids. The CDR3 DNA is TGTGCCAGCAGCTTAGTCGGCCATAGCACAGATACGCAGTATTTT. Its protein product is CASSLVGHSTDTQYF.

This clone was seen repeatedly, ten times or more. The chain joins TRBV5-1 to TRBJ2-1; the D is unclear. V lost 0 bases to trimming and J lost 5 bases, with 9 bases between them. In germline, CDR1 is SGHRS, CDR2 YFSETQ. The CDR3 extends over 14 amino acids. CDR3 nucleotides: TGCGCCAGCAGCTTGGGAGACCAACACAATGAGCAGTTCTTC. As protein: CASSLGDQHNEQFF. Together with reference TRBV5-1 and TRBJ2-1, the CDR3 gives the full variable domain: KAGVTQTPRYLIKTRGQQVTLSCSPISGHRSVSWYQQTPGQGLQFLFEYFSETQRNKGNFPGRFSGRQFSNSRSEMNVSTLELGDSALYLCASSLGDQHNEQFFGPGTRLTVL.

Concerning this clone: The same CDR3 also results from other DNA sequences found in this sample. The chain couples TRBV18 to TRBJ1-5; no firm D call. The CDR3 is made up of 13 amino acids. V was clipped by 3 bases and J by 2 bases, with 5 bases between them. The germline V gene has CDR1 KGHSH and CDR2 LQKENI. CDR3 sequence reads: CASSPAGNQPQHF. The CDR3 DNA follows: TGTGCCAGCTCACCGGCGGGCAATCAGCCCCAGCATTTT.

The V and J genes are TRBV5-1 and TRBJ2-3; TRBD2 agrees at 7 bases. V was pared by 4 bases and J by 6 bases, with 11 bases of the junction left unmatched. This CDR3 has 15 amino acids. Germline CDR1 and CDR2: SGHRS and YFSETQ. CDR3: CASSPGTNGRDTQYF. The CDR3, as DNA: TGCGCCAGCAGCCCCGGGACTAACGGAAGGGATACGCAGTATTTT.

The rearrangement links TRBV21-1 to TRBJ1-2; TRBD1, the table's D call, lacks a check against the DNA. TRBV21-1 is flagged as a pseudogene. The CDR3 consists of 14 residues. The CDR3 is CASSPKPGLDGYTF. CDR3 coding DNA: TGTGCCAGCAGCCCAAAACCAGGGCTGGATGGCTACACCTTC.

This chain links TRBV7-9 with TRBJ2-5, with TRBD2 identical over 7 bases. From germline, CDR1 is SEHNR and CDR2 FQNEAQ (reference sequence). This CDR3 is 15 amino acids long. With V trimmed by 3 bases and J by 2 bases, 6 bases remained unmatched. CDR3 DNA sequence: TGTGCCAGCAGCTTGGGAGGGGTTCGGCAAGAGACCCAGTACTTC. Amino acid sequence: CASSLGGVRQETQYF.

This clone was counted a single time. This chain links TRBV19 with TRBJ2-3, with TRBD2 matching over 8 bases. Looked up from germline, CDR1 is LNHDA and CDR2 is SQIVND (reference sequence). This CDR3 comprises 14 residues. V shed 2 bases, J shed 4 bases, and the junction held 2 bases outside the gene matches. The DNA of the CDR3 is TGTGCCAGTAGTATAAGCGGGAGCCCAGATACGCAGTATTTT. Translated, it gives CASSISGSPDTQYF.

The chain recombines TRBV28 with TRBJ1-5, with no clear D. The CDR3 extends over 14 amino acids. Trimming cost V 2 bases and J 3 bases, with 8 bases left between them. Germline V CDR1 and CDR2: MDHEN, SYDVKM. CDR3 in amino acids: CASSLGGNNQPQHF. In DNA form, the CDR3 reads TGTGCCAGCAGTTTAGGAGGGAACAATCAGCCCCAGCATTTT.

The chain combines TRBV19 with TRBJ2-7, with 8 positions matching TRBD1. Losses at the gene ends were 4 bases for V and 2 bases for J; bases not matched to a gene: 4. Germline CDR1 LNHDA, CDR2 SQIVND (reference sequence). This CDR3 has 14 amino acids. This chain's CDR3 is CASSRGQDPYEQYF. The CDR3 DNA is TGTGCCAGTAGTAGGGGACAGGACCCCTACGAGCAGTACTTC. Together with reference TRBV19 and TRBJ2-7, the CDR3 gives the full variable domain: DGGITQSPKYLFRKEGQNVTLSCEQNLNHDAMYWYRQDPGQGLRLIYYSQIVNDFQKGDIAEGYSVSREKKESFPLTVTSAQKNPTAFYLCASSRGQDPYEQYFGPGTRLTVT.

The chain employs TRBV15 and TRBJ2-5; D is possibly TRBD1 (5 bases). The CDR3 has 16 residues. Germline CDR1 is LNHNV and CDR2 is YYDKDF (reference sequence). V was trimmed by 2 bases and J by 4 bases, leaving 17 bases between them. CDR3 region: CATSRSTAGFLETQYF. CDR3 bases: TGTGCCACCAGCAGATCTACGGCAGGGTTTTTAGAGACCCAGTACTTC.

On this clone itself: A junction boundary mismatches the germline segment, possibly from a read error. The J gene is TRBJ2-6, the V gene TRBV7-7; D is perhaps TRBD1 or TRBD2 (5 bases each). CDR1 and CDR2 (germline): SSHAT, FNYEAQ (reference sequence). The CDR3 has 18 residues. The CDR3 loop reads CASSPREGTFSGANVLTF. The CDR3 DNA reads TGTGCTAGCAGCCCTAGAGAGGGGACCTTCTCTGGGGCCAACGTCCTGACTTTC.

The chain links TRBV7-2 to TRBJ2-1; D gene ambiguous. The CDR3 spans 16 residues. The germline V and J ends were trimmed by 2 bases and 0 bases, with 11 bases remaining between them. From germline, CDR1 is SGHTA and CDR2 FQGNSA. CDR3 nucleotide sequence: TGTGCCAGCAGCTTAACCGCGGACGCCTCCTACAATGAGCAGTTCTTC. As protein: CASSLTADASYNEQFF.

In its sample, this clone was seen once. This sample includes further DNA sequences coding for the same CDR3. The V and J genes are TRBV11-3 and TRBJ1-1; D gene unclear. This CDR3 contains 13 residues. Germline lookup yields CDR1 SGHNT and CDR2 YENEEA. Trimming cost V 0 bases and J 2 bases, with 4 bases left between them. The DNA of the CDR3 is TGTGCCAGCAGCTTAGAGGGAAACACTGAAGCTTTCTTT. Protein sequence: CASSLEGNTEAFF.

The rearrangement links TRBV5-1 to TRBJ1-2, with 7 nucleotides matching TRBD1. CDR1 is SGHRS, CDR2 YFSETQ, per germline. V lost 3 bases and J lost 1; bases outside the gene matches: 9. There are 16 residues in the CDR3. This CDR3 reads CASSSVDRAINYGYTF. The CDR3 DNA is TGCGCCAGCAGCTCGGTCGACAGGGCCATTAACTATGGCTACACCTTC.

In this sample, this clone turned up once. V is TRBV5-1 and J is TRBJ2-7; D call uncertain. The CDR3 is 16 residues long. Germline lookup yields CDR1 SGHRS and CDR2 YFSETQ. Trimming took 3 bases from V and 0 from J, leaving 16 bases between them. CDR3 protein: CASSSARELTSYEQYF. CDR3 in DNA: TGCGCCAGCAGCTCCGCGAGAGAACTTACCTCCTACGAGCAGTACTTC.

This clone was recorded a few times. The junction departs from the called germline gene at one end, perhaps through a read error. V usage is TRBV5-1 and J usage is TRBJ1-2, with 8 bases identical to TRBD1. Germline CDR1 reads SGHRS; CDR2 reads YFSETQ. CDR3 length: 14 residues. The CDR3 protein is CASSAGTGDRGYTF. The CDR3 DNA reads TGTGCCAGCAGCGCCGGGACAGGCGATCGTGGCTACACCTTC.

V and J are TRBV27 and TRBJ2-6; the D is unclear. V lost 5 bases to trimming and J lost 3 bases, with 11 bases between them. The CDR3 is made up of 15 amino acids. Per the germline V gene, CDR1 is MNHEY and CDR2 is SMNVEV (reference sequence). The CDR3: CASSPSGLGANVLTF. The CDR3 DNA follows: TGTGCCAGCAGTCCCTCGGGTCTTGGGGCCAACGTCCTGACTTTC.

This rearrangement joins TRBV5-1 to TRBJ2-1; the match to TRBD2 covers 9 bases. This CDR3 region has 16 residues. V was clipped by 4 bases and J by 9 bases; unmatched bases: 14. CDR1 is SGHRS, CDR2 YFSETQ, per germline. The CDR3 reads CASSMPGLAGVAEQFF. The CDR3 nucleotides are TGCGCCAGCAGCATGCCGGGATTAGCGGGAGTGGCTGAGCAGTTCTTC. The complete variable domain, with remaining parts taken from reference TRBV5-1 and TRBJ2-1, reads KAGVTQTPRYLIKTRGQQVTLSCSPISGHRSVSWYQQTPGQGLQFLFEYFSETQRNKGNFPGRFSGRQFSNSRSEMNVSTLELGDSALYLCASSMPGLAGVAEQFFGPGTRLTVL.